This TCR beta chain came from a study of regulatory T cells in long-lasting Graves disease. The germline CDR1 and CDR2 sequences are SNHLY and FYNNEI. V was cut by 5 bases and J by 4 bases, with 17 bases left in between. The CDR3 consists of 16 residues. Library construction for TCR beta used iRepertoire HTBI primers and Arm-PCR of CDR3 regions. In TCRdb, the multiplex PCR reads were re-called with MiXCR into one record per CDR3 protein. The sample includes 300,000 to 400,000 distinct CDR3 sequences, over 15% seen only once; the top ten take 25% to 30%. Time point indicated: newly diagnosed GD, antithyroid drugs for less than 3 months. TCR sequences were obtained from RNA taken from PBMCs. Many counts were recorded for this clonotype. These same records also appear under a second study, on T cells in Graves' hyperthyroidism and ophthalmopathy.

Here the sequenced sample was peripheral blood mononuclear cells (PBMCs), taken at new diagnosis, from a patient treated with antithyroid drugs. This chain joins TRBV2 and TRBJ2-2; D may correspond to TRBD1 or TRBD2 (6 bases each). The receptor's source is a man in his forties or fifties with Graves disease. The CDR3 coding sequence is TGTGCCAGCAGTCCACAGGGACTTAGGGGCACCGGGGAGCTGTTTTTT. This sequence encodes CASSPQGLRGTGELFF. Full variable domain (remainder filled in from reference TRBV2 and TRBJ2-2): EPEVTQTPSHQVTQMGQEVILRCVPISNHLYFYWYRQILGQKVEFLVSFYNNEISEKSEIFDDQFSVERPDGSNFTLKIRSTKLEDSAMYFCASSPQGLRGTGELFFGEGSRLTVL.